This entry describes one T cell receptor (beta chain). The data originate from a study of blood T cell repertoires in COVID-19. Study at large: Whether acute or convalescent, the COVID-19 samples came from the United States, Italy and Spain. Sources were T cells, B-cell-depleted T cells, or PBMCs; the material itself was cDNA or gDNA.

Per the original methods: Reference gene primer amplification gave nucleated cell count estimates. Sequenced by immunoSEQ multiplex PCR; TCRdb stores in-frame clones only, minus some. V and J calls and clone size are given by that table; D and trimming were obtained from the DNA. This table holds around 58,000 clones, approximately 88% found once. Per the germline V gene, CDR1 is SNHLY and CDR2 is FYNNEI. This CDR3 is 15 amino acids long. Deletions cut 5 bases from V and 7 bases from J, with 15 bases between. Material for sequencing was peripheral blood. This TCR was recovered from a human donor in a cohort sampled during active COVID-19. The V gene is TRBV2, the J gene TRBJ1-6; TRBD1 is a possible D gene (5 bases). The CDR3 sequence is CASSTTVGYNSPLHF. The CDR3, as DNA: TGTGCCAGCAGTACGACAGTGGGTTACAATTCACCCCTCCACTTT.